These 19 T cell receptor beta chains were all obtained from the same sample, sequenced in a study of blood T cell repertoires in COVID-19. Repertoires were generated with immunoSEQ multiplex PCR, while TCRdb's copy carries only in-frame clones and drops some. The data show roughly 200,000 clones, approximately 82% seen once. The sample taken for sequencing was peripheral blood. The receptor set was obtained from a human donor in a cohort sampled during active COVID-19.

The V and J genes are TRBV5-1 and TRBJ2-7; TRBD1 aligns across 10 bases. The CDR3 runs 14 residues. Germline lookup yields CDR1 SGHRS and CDR2 YFSETQ. V was clipped by 4 bases and J by 6 bases; unmatched bases: 7. The CDR3 sequence is CASSLRQGAGEQYF. CDR3 DNA: TGCGCCAGCAGCCTGCGACAGGGGGCGGGCGAGCAGTACTTC.

The chain uses TRBV7-8 and TRBJ1-3; the match to TRBD1 covers 12 bases. V dropped 5 bases and J dropped 3; count of bases not matched to a gene: 5. CDR1 is SGHVS, CDR2 FQNEAQ, per germline. The CDR3 runs to 16 residues. Written as DNA, the CDR3 is TGTGCCAGCAGCACCGGGACAGGGGGCTATGGAAACACCATATATTTT. Protein: CASSTGTGGYGNTIYF.

The chain links TRBV4-1 to TRBJ2-7, with TRBD2 identical over 13 bases. This CDR3 is 15 amino acids long. The germline V gene has CDR1 MGHRA and CDR2 YSYEKL. V lost 3 bases and J lost 3; bases outside the gene matches: 2. As DNA, the CDR3 is TGCGCCAGCAGCCAGGGACTAGCGGGACGCTACGAGCAGTACTTC. Protein: CASSQGLAGRYEQYF.

The CDR3 DNA follows: TGTGCCAGCTCACCACTGGGACAGGCCTCCTACGAGCAGTACTTC. Protein sequence: CASSPLGQASYEQYF. The gene calls are TRBV18 and TRBJ2-7; 8 positions match TRBD1. The V and J ends lost 1 base and 0 bases, in that order; junction bases with no gene match: 2. The CDR3 contains 15 residues. The germline V gene encodes CDR1 KGHSH and CDR2 LQKENI.

The genes are TRBV18 and TRBJ2-1; 8 bases agree with TRBD1. The CDR3 runs to 14 residues. Germline CDR1 reads KGHSH; CDR2 reads LQKENI. V was clipped by 2 bases and J by 10 bases; unmatched bases: 7. CDR3 amino acids: CASSPVQGAWEQFF. In DNA, the CDR3 is TGTGCCAGCTCACCAGTCCAGGGGGCATGGGAGCAGTTCTTC. Supplemented by reference TRBV18 and TRBJ2-1, the full variable domain reads NAGVMQNPRHLVRRRGQEARLRCSPMKGHSHVYWYRQLPEEGLKFMVYLQKENIIDESGMPKERFSAEFPKEGPSILRIQQVVRGDSAAYFCASSPVQGAWEQFFGPGTRLTVL.

This clone has only a few counts. V is TRBV4-1 and J is TRBJ2-7; 10 nucleotides match TRBD1. V dropped 2 bases and J dropped 4; count of bases not matched to a gene: 2. The CDR3 loop spans 14 amino acids. Germline V gives CDR1 MGHRA, CDR2 YSYEKL. The CDR3 bases are TGCGCCAGCAGCCAAACGGACAGGGGGTACGAGCAGTACTTC. Encoded protein: CASSQTDRGYEQYF.

This chain connects TRBV18 to TRBJ1-6; TRBD1 agrees at 7 bases. Germline V gene data show CDR1 as KGHSH and CDR2 as LQKENI. V dropped 6 bases and J dropped 7; count of bases not matched to a gene: 6. CDR3 length: 14 amino acids. Here the CDR3 DNA reads TGTGCCAGCTCCCGCGACAGGGAGAATTCACCCCTCCACTTT. Its translation is CASSRDRENSPLHF.

The chain recombines TRBV6-1 with TRBJ2-3, with TRBD2 matching 12 bases. The CDR3 covers 17 residues. With V trimmed by 3 bases and J by 2 bases, 6 bases remained unmatched. Germline assignment: CDR1 MNHNS and CDR2 SASEGT. The CDR3 loop reads CASSEVTSGRHTDTQYF. The DNA of the CDR3 is TGTGCCAGCAGTGAGGTGACTAGCGGGAGACACACAGATACGCAGTATTTT.

Turning to this clone: This may be a read error, as it is one base from a much larger clone. Additional DNA sequences in this sample encode the identical CDR3. The J gene is TRBJ2-1, the V gene TRBV13; 13 bases are a match to TRBD2. This CDR3 is built from 15 residues. Trimming cost V 5 bases and J 4 bases; bases outside gene matches: 2. Germline V gives CDR1 PRHDT, CDR2 FYEKMQ (reference sequence). CDR3 in amino acids: CASSPGLAGYNEQFF. CDR3 nucleotides: TGTGCCAGCAGCCCGGGACTAGCGGGATACAATGAGCAGTTCTTC.

This chain links TRBV6-6 with TRBJ2-7; a weak D match, TRBD1 (6 bases). The CDR3 runs 14 residues. Germline V gene lookup returns CDR1 MNHNY and CDR2 SVGAGI (reference sequence). The V end lost 0 bases, the J end lost 3 bases, and 9 bases lay between the germline ends. CDR3 in DNA: TGTGCCAGCAGTTACTCAGACAGGTACTACGAGCAGTACTTC. Amino acid sequence: CASSYSDRYYEQYF.

This clone occurred a few times. The chain uses TRBV2 and TRBJ2-2, with D possibly being TRBD2 (6 bases). Germline assignment: CDR1 SNHLY and CDR2 FYNNEI. V dropped 5 bases and J dropped 2 bases, with 9 bases sitting between them. The CDR3 spans 14 residues. The CDR3 DNA sequence: TGTGCCAGCAGTTGGACTATTAACACCGGGGAGCTGTTTTTT. Translating it yields CASSWTINTGELFF.

A word on this clone: Sequence at one end of the junction differs from germline and may be a read error. V usage is TRBV4-1 and J usage is TRBJ2-2; the match to TRBD2 covers 7 bases. The CDR3 is 18 residues long. The V gene's germline CDR1 is MGHRA and CDR2 YSYEKL. CDR3 bases: TGCGCCAGCAGCCCCCTCTTCGCGGGAGTTTCGACCACCGGGGAGCTTTTTTTT. Its protein product is CASSPLFAGVSTTGELFF.

V and J are TRBV15 and TRBJ2-7, with 10 nucleotides matching TRBD2. CDR1 and CDR2 (germline): LNHNV, YYDKDF (reference sequence). Trimming took 8 bases from V and 5 from J; bases not matched to a gene: 6. The CDR3 covers 13 residues. DNA of the CDR3: TGTGCCACCGCTAGCGGGAGTAAACACGAGCAGTACTTC. It yields the protein CATASGSKHEQYF.

The V gene is TRBV2, the J gene TRBJ1-1, with D possibly matching TRBD1 (6 bases). The V end lost 9 bases, the J end lost 5 bases, and 22 bases lay between the germline ends. Germline CDR1 SNHLY, CDR2 FYNNEI. This CDR3 comprises 15 residues. The CDR3 protein is CASSEGLRGRTEAFF. CDR3 nucleotides: TGTGCCAGTTCCGAGGGGCTGCGGGGGCGGACTGAAGCTTTCTTT.

The V and J genes are TRBV11-2 and TRBJ1-1; D is ambiguous. V was clipped by 0 bases and J by 6 bases, with 8 bases between them. This CDR3 comprises 13 residues. CDR1 and CDR2 (germline): SGHAT, FQNNGV. The CDR3 DNA reads TGTGCCAGCAGCTTAGATCCGGGGTCTGAAGCTTTCTTT. It is translated as CASSLDPGSEAFF.

This chain uses TRBV27 with TRBJ2-1, with 13 positions matching TRBD2. The CDR3 runs to 15 residues. Germline CDR1 reads MNHEY; CDR2 reads SMNVEV (reference sequence). The ends lost 7 bases at V and 9 bases at J; junction bases unmatched: 9. CDR3 DNA: TGTGCCAGCACTATACTAGCGGGAGGGCCTGGTGAGCAGTTCTTC. It codes for CASTILAGGPGEQFF.

This chain uses TRBV18 with TRBJ2-7; a possible D gene is TRBD1 (5 bases). Trimming stripped 3 bases from V and 3 bases from J, with 9 bases between. Germline V CDR1 and CDR2: KGHSH, LQKENI. The CDR3 extends over 13 amino acids. The CDR3 sequence is CASSPPGFYEQYF. The CDR3 nucleotides read TGTGCCAGCTCACCCCCAGGGTTCTACGAGCAGTACTTC.

This sequence joins TRBV3-1 (or the pseudogene TRBV3-2) and TRBJ1-2; the D gene is possibly TRBD1 (5 bases). The germline CDR1 and CDR2 sequences are LGHDT and YNNKEL (reference sequence). This CDR3 is built from 12 residues. Trimming pared 3 bases from V and 6 bases from J, leaving 8 bases between. The CDR3 loop reads CASSHPGNGYTF. The CDR3 DNA reads TGTGCCAGCAGCCACCCAGGGAATGGCTACACCTTC.

The chain carries TRBV6-2 or TRBV6-3 and TRBJ1-2, with TRBD1 identical over 10 bases. Germline assignment: CDR1 MNHEY and CDR2 SVGEGT. The CDR3 totals 14 residues. Trimming cost V 5 bases and J 4 bases; bases outside gene matches: 4. CDR3: CASSGWTGGYGYTF. In DNA form, the CDR3 reads TGTGCCAGCAGTGGATGGACAGGGGGCTATGGCTACACCTTC.